This entry is about one T cell receptor (beta chain). Its antigen is not known. One entry per CDR3 protein results from TCRdb running MiXCR on the reads. Altogether some 57,000 distinct CDR3 sequences are present, roughly a third being singletons, with the ten largest covering 60% to 80%. The data are from a study of T cell repertoires in cytomegalovirus infection. Study at large: Indications of both CMV infection and matching HLA type were provided by public TCR beta signatures. Points from the study as a whole: What dominated the ex vivo response were HLA-C-restricted CMV-specific TCR beta clonotypes. The study identified carriers of CMV plus the relevant HLA from cumulative public TCR beta family frequency.

CDR3 length: 15 residues. V gave up 6 bases and J gave up 1 base, with 14 bases separating them. The sequenced sample was PBMCs, sequenced either directly or after in vitro stimulation (not recorded which). The V gene is TRBV12-3 or TRBV12-4, the J gene TRBJ2-3; possible D gene TRBD2, 6 bases. The sequence was collected from a human donor in good health (CMV status not recorded). Some clones in this sample may be carry-over from other donors' samples. As DNA, the CDR3 is TGTGCCAGCAGCCCACTAGCTTTTGGCACAGATACGCAGTATTTT. As protein: CASSPLAFGTDTQYF.